The entry that follows covers one T cell receptor (beta chain) sequence. Its specificity is not known. Germline CDR1 reads SNHLY; CDR2 reads FYNNEI. This CDR3 region has 17 residues. With 7 bases clipped from V and 5 bases from J, the junction kept 15 bases outside the gene matches. CD4+ T cells that had been cultured provided DNA sequenced with the Oncomine TCR Beta short-read assay. MiXCR, applied by TCRdb to the PCR reads, yields one record per CDR3 protein. The sample has 9,500 to 14,000 distinct CDR3 sequences, 44% seen once. The data were taken from a study of vaccination and CD4 T cells after COVID-19. Treatment specified: 10-day PBMC culture with coronavirus spike peptide pools or control peptides (ViraFEST assay).

Sequencing was done on a sample of CD4+ T cells from blood, cultured in vitro. This clonotype was sampled from a human donor who had recovered from COVID-19. The V call is TRBV2, the J call TRBJ2-5; TRBD1 aligns across 11 bases. The CDR3 protein is CASTVILRTGGVETQYF. In DNA form, the CDR3 reads TGTGCCAGCACCGTAATATTAAGGACAGGGGGCGTTGAGACCCAGTACTTC. Drawing the rest from reference TRBV2 and TRBJ2-5, the complete variable domain is EPEVTQTPSHQVTQMGQEVILRCVPISNHLYFYWYRQILGQKVEFLVSFYNNEISEKSEIFDDQFSVERPDGSNFTLKIRSTKLEDSAMYFCASTVILRTGGVETQYFGPGTRLLVL.